This passage covers 23 T cell receptor beta chains from one sample sequenced in a study of lymphopenia after photon versus proton radiotherapy. Produced via immunoSEQ multiplex PCR; TCRdb's table is partial and in-frame only. The sample includes about 49,000 clones, around 88% seen only once; the top ten take just under 30%. The sample here was peripheral blood, taken from a patient treated with photon-based radiotherapy. These receptors were taken from a man aged 45 to 65 with gastric cancer.

J is TRBJ2-1 and V is TRBV7-3; TRBD1 matches at 10 bases. The CDR3 contains 15 residues. Per germline, CDR1 SGHTA and CDR2 FQGTGA. The V and J ends lost 5 bases and 7 bases, in that order; junction bases with no gene match: 8. The CDR3, as DNA: TGTGCCAGCAGCACGGGACAGGGGTTAAGAAATGAGCAGTTCTTC. Translating gives CASSTGQGLRNEQFF.

The CDR3 nucleotides read TGCGCCAGCAGTCACCCCGCTAATCAGCCCCAGCATTTT. Amino acids: CASSHPANQPQHF. The rearrangement links TRBV4-1 to TRBJ1-5; no clear D. The CDR3 runs to 13 residues. V shed 6 bases and J shed 4 bases, with 10 bases lying between them. Germline V gene sequence: CDR1 MGHRA, CDR2 YSYEKL.

This chain uses TRBV7-9 with TRBJ2-3, with D perhaps TRBD2 (5 bases). Germline CDR1 SEHNR, CDR2 FQNEAQ (reference sequence). This CDR3 spans 14 amino acids. Trimming left V 5 bases short and J 0 bases short, with 9 bases between. CDR3 nucleotide sequence: TGTGCCAGCAGCCGTGGAGGTAGCACAGATACGCAGTATTTT. Protein product: CASSRGGSTDTQYF.

The chain combines TRBV10-3 with TRBJ2-7, with D tentatively TRBD1 or TRBD2 (5 bases each). With 0 bases removed from V and 0 bases from J, the gap between germline ends came to 15 bases. Germline values: CDR1 ENHRY, CDR2 SYGVKD. The CDR3 contains 17 residues. The CDR3 loop is CAISESLVGDSSYEQYF. Here the CDR3 DNA reads TGTGCCATCAGTGAGTCTTTAGTGGGAGACAGCTCCTACGAGCAGTACTTC.

This sequence joins TRBV19 and TRBJ2-7; D is ambiguous. Trimming pared 4 bases from V and 4 bases from J, leaving 14 bases between. Germline V gene data show CDR1 as LNHDA and CDR2 as SQIVND (reference sequence). This CDR3 is 14 amino acids long. CDR3 sequence reads: CASSKVRWGYEQYF. The DNA of the CDR3 is TGTGCCAGTAGTAAGGTGAGGTGGGGTTACGAGCAGTACTTC.

The chain combines TRBV4-1 with TRBJ2-7, with D possibly being TRBD1 or TRBD2 (5 bases each). CDR3 size: 16 residues. Germline values: CDR1 MGHRA, CDR2 YSYEKL. The V end lost 0 bases, the J end lost 3 bases, and 15 bases lay between the germline ends. The CDR3 sequence is CASSQDRGRAGYEQYF. CDR3 in DNA: TGCGCCAGCAGCCAAGACAGAGGCAGGGCGGGCTACGAGCAGTACTTC.

The J gene is TRBJ2-2, the V gene TRBV28, with 15 positions matching TRBD2. V shed 3 bases and J 5 bases; nucleotides not matched to a gene: 13. This CDR3 has 20 amino acids. The germline CDR1 and CDR2 sequences are MDHEN and SYDVKM. In nucleotides, the CDR3 is TGTGCCAGCAGTTTCCCCAAACTAGGACTAGCGGGAGGGAGGACCGGGGAGCTGTTTTTT. Translating it yields CASSFPKLGLAGGRTGELFF.

The V gene is TRBV25-1, the J gene TRBJ2-5; weak D call: TRBD2 (5 bases). With 4 bases removed from V and 2 bases from J, the gap between germline ends came to 5 bases. From germline, CDR1 is MGHDK and CDR2 SYGVNS. This CDR3 comprises 12 residues. The DNA of the CDR3 is TGTGCCAGCAGTGGGAGGCAAGAGACCCAGTACTTC. Residues: CASSGRQETQYF.

This chain joins TRBV29-1 and TRBJ2-7; a possible D gene is TRBD1 (5 bases). The CDR3 is 15 residues long. The V end lost 6 bases, the J end lost 5 bases, and 23 bases lay between the germline ends. Germline-derived CDR1 and CDR2 are SQVTM and ANQGSEA. The CDR3 reads CSVDITGPKGDEQYF. DNA for the CDR3: TGCAGCGTCGATATAACCGGGCCCAAAGGGGACGAGCAGTACTTC.

V usage is TRBV4-1 and J usage is TRBJ2-7, with D tentatively TRBD2 (6 bases). The CDR3 is 13 residues long. Trimming stripped 4 bases from V and 5 bases from J, with 12 bases between. Looked up from germline, CDR1 is MGHRA and CDR2 is YSYEKL. CDR3 coding DNA: TGCGCCAGCAGCCGACTGACTAGTGACGAGCAGTACTTC. It is translated as CASSRLTSDEQYF.

The chain recombines TRBV19 with TRBJ2-6; no definite D call. Germline loops: CDR1 LNHDA, CDR2 SQIVND (reference sequence). CDR3 length: 14 amino acids. V dropped 6 bases and J dropped 1 base, with 7 bases sitting between them. The CDR3 here is CASSLPSGANVLTF. As DNA, the CDR3 is TGTGCCAGTAGCCTCCCATCTGGGGCCAACGTCCTGACTTTC.

This clone has a single count. The junction does not match germline at one end; this may be a read error. The chain couples TRBV5-1 to TRBJ1-2; possibly TRBD1 for D (6 bases). The germline V gene encodes CDR1 SGHRS and CDR2 YFSETQ. This CDR3 region has 13 residues. CDR3 in amino acids: CASGLHNRVGYTF. CDR3 bases: TGCGCCAGCGGCTTGCATAACAGGGTTGGCTACACCTTC.

This sequence joins TRBV19 and TRBJ2-1; TRBD1 is a possible D gene (5 bases). Germline-derived CDR1 and CDR2 are LNHDA and SQIVND (reference sequence). CDR3 length: 15 amino acids. Trimming pared 7 bases from V and 0 bases from J, leaving 13 bases between. The CDR3 sequence: CASTLGPSSYNEQFF. The CDR3 bases are TGTGCCAGTACCCTGGGGCCAAGCTCCTACAATGAGCAGTTCTTC.

The chain couples TRBV29-1 to TRBJ2-1; D remains ambiguous. V gave up 1 base and J gave up 5 bases, with 12 bases separating them. Germline CDR1 reads SQVTM; CDR2 reads ANQGSEA. CDR3 length: 14 amino acids. The CDR3 DNA reads TGCAGCGTTGAAGGGTCGGACCCTGACAATGAGCAGTTCTTC. The encoded protein is CSVEGSDPDNEQFF.

The chain combines TRBV6-5 with TRBJ2-7; D possibly matches TRBD1 or TRBD2 (5 bases each). Trimming removed 5 bases from V and 4 bases from J, with 15 bases in between. CDR3 length: 14 amino acids. CDR1 is MNHEY, CDR2 SVGAGI, per germline. The CDR3 nucleotides read TGTGCCAGCAGTACGCCCGGGACCGCGTACGAGCAGTACTTC. Amino acid sequence: CASSTPGTAYEQYF.

The DNA for the CDR3 is TGCGCCAGCAGCCCGCCCCGGACCCAAAGCACCGGGGAGCTGTTTTTT. Its translation is CASSPPRTQSTGELFF. V usage is TRBV5-1 and J usage is TRBJ2-2; D is undetermined. The CDR3 is 16 residues long. The germline V and J ends were trimmed by 4 bases and 4 bases, with 17 bases remaining between them. Germline V CDR1 and CDR2: SGHRS, YFSETQ.

This rearrangement joins TRBV6-5 to TRBJ2-1; D unclear. This CDR3 is built from 13 residues. Germline V gene sequence: CDR1 MNHEY, CDR2 SVGAGI. V lost 7 bases and J lost 7, with 14 bases in between. The CDR3 reads CASNQPTTNEQFF. Written as DNA, the CDR3 is TGTGCCAGCAACCAGCCGACGACGAATGAGCAGTTCTTC.

The table lists this clone with a count of one. V gene TRBV9 combines with J gene TRBJ2-7; possibly TRBD1 for D (6 bases). This CDR3 is built from 14 residues. The V end was cut by 0 bases, the J end by 2 bases, with 9 bases between. Germline assignment: CDR1 SGDLS and CDR2 YYNGEE. CDR3: CASSVGDTAYEQYF. The CDR3 region has the DNA TGTGCCAGCAGCGTAGGGGACACCGCCTACGAGCAGTACTTC.

The chain is built from TRBV5-8 and TRBJ2-2; TRBD1 aligns across 9 bases. CDR3 length: 18 residues. Per the germline V gene, CDR1 is SGHTS and CDR2 is YDEGEE. The trim removed 4 bases at V and 1 base at J, leaving 11 bases unmatched. This CDR3 is CASSPGTGWVGNTGELFF. DNA of the CDR3: TGTGCCAGCAGCCCTGGGACAGGGTGGGTCGGGAACACCGGGGAGCTGTTTTTT.

This CDR3 is CASSLAGGSSETQYF. As DNA, the CDR3 is TGCGCCAGCAGCTTGGCGGGCGGGAGCTCTGAGACCCAGTACTTC. The genes are TRBV5-1 and TRBJ2-5; 7 bases agree with TRBD2. CDR3 length equals 15 residues. V lost 0 bases and J lost 5; bases outside the gene matches: 7. Germline assignment: CDR1 SGHRS and CDR2 YFSETQ.

The V call is TRBV7-2, the J call TRBJ2-7; 8 positions match TRBD1. The length of the CDR3 is 13 residues. V shed 5 bases, J shed 4 bases, and the junction held 4 bases outside the gene matches. Germline-derived CDR1 and CDR2 are SGHTA and FQGNSA. CDR3 region: CASSVDRAYEQYF. CDR3 bases: TGTGCCAGCAGCGTGGACAGGGCGTACGAGCAGTACTTC.

This clone was detected only once. The chain has TRBV18 and TRBJ2-7; 8 nucleotides align to TRBD1. Per germline, CDR1 KGHSH and CDR2 LQKENI. The CDR3 is made up of 15 amino acids. The ends lost 4 bases at V and 0 bases at J; junction bases unmatched: 5. The CDR3 region has the DNA TGTGCCAGCTCACTAGACAGGGGAGGCTCCTACGAGCAGTACTTC. Translating it yields CASSLDRGGSYEQYF.

The CDR3 nucleotides read TGCGCCAGCAGTGAGTCGACTGTGGGAATCAATGAGCAGTTCTTC. Its translation is CASSESTVGINEQFF. This rearrangement joins TRBV10-1 to TRBJ2-1; no firm D call. This CDR3 is 15 amino acids long. The V gene lost 0 bases and the J gene lost 6 bases, with 12 bases spanning the gap. Germline loops: CDR1 WNHNN, CDR2 SYGVQD (reference sequence).